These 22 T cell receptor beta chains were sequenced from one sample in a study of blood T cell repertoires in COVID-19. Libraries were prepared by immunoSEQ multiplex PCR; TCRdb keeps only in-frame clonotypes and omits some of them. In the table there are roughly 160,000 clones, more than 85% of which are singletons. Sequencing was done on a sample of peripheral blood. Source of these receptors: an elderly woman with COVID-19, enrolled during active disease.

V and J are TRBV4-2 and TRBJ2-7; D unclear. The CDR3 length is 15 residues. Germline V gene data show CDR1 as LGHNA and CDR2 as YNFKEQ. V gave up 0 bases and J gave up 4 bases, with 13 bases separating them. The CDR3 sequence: CASSQDRQRQYEQYF. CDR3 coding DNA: TGTGCCAGCAGCCAAGATCGTCAGCGCCAATACGAGCAGTACTTC.

CDR3 protein: CASSLRGQGGYGYTF. The CDR3 coding sequence is TGTGCCAGCAGCTTAAGGGGACAGGGCGGGTATGGCTACACCTTC. J is TRBJ1-2 and V is TRBV7-2; 9 bases match TRBD1. The CDR3 length is 15 residues. CDR1 SGHTA and CDR2 FQGNSA come from the germline V gene. V trimming: 2 bases; J trimming: 5 bases; junction bases outside the gene matches: 6.

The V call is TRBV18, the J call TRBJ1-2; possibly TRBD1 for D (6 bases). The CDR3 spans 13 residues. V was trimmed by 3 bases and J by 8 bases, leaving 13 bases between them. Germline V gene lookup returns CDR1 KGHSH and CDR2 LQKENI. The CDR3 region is CASSPYSGEGYTF. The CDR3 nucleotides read TGTGCCAGCTCACCTTATTCAGGGGAAGGCTACACCTTC.

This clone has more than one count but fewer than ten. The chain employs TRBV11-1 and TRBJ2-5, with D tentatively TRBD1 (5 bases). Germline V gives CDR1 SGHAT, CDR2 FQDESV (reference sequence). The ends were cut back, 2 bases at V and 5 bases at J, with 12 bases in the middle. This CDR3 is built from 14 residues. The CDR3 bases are TGTGCCAGCAGCTTAAGGCAGGGTAGCGAGACCCAGTACTTC. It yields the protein CASSLRQGSETQYF.

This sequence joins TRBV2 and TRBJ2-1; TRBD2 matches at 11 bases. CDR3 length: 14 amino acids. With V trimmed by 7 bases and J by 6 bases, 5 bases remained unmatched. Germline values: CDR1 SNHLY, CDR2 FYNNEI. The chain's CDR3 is CASTLAGETNEQFF. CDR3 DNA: TGTGCCAGCACACTAGCGGGAGAGACCAATGAGCAGTTCTTC.

This chain's CDR3 is CAIHYHLVPAGFYEQYF. CDR3 nucleotide sequence: TGTGCCATTCATTACCACCTGGTTCCGGCGGGATTCTACGAGCAGTACTTC. This chain uses TRBV27 with TRBJ2-7; a possible D gene is TRBD2 (6 bases). V shed 10 bases and J shed 3 bases, with 28 bases lying between them. CDR3 length equals 17 residues. Per the germline V gene, CDR1 is MNHEY and CDR2 is SMNVEV (reference sequence).

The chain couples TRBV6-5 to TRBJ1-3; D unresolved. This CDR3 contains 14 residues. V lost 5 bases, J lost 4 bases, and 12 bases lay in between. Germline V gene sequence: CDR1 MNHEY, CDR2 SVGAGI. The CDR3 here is CASSQIGFGNTIYF. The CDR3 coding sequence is TGTGCCAGCAGTCAGATCGGGTTCGGAAACACCATATATTTT.

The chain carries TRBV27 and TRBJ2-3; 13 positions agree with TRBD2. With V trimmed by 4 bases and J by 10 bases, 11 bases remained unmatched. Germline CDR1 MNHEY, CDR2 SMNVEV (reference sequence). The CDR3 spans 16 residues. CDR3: CASSSPGLAGQGAQYF. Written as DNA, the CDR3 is TGTGCCAGCAGTTCACCGGGACTAGCGGGACAGGGTGCGCAGTATTTT.

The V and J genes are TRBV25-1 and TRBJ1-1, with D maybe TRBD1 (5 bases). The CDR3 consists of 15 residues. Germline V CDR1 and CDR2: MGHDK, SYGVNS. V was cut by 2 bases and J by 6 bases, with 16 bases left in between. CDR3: CASSEGGIIRAEAFF. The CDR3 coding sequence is TGTGCCAGCAGTGAAGGGGGGATAATCAGGGCTGAAGCTTTCTTT.

The CDR3 protein is CASSTNDREAFF. The CDR3 coding sequence is TGTGCCAGCAGCACCAATGACAGGGAAGCTTTCTTT. This chain joins TRBV12-3 or TRBV12-4 and TRBJ1-1; D possibly corresponds to TRBD1 (6 bases). V lost 6 bases and J lost 8, with 13 bases in between. The length of the CDR3 is 12 residues.

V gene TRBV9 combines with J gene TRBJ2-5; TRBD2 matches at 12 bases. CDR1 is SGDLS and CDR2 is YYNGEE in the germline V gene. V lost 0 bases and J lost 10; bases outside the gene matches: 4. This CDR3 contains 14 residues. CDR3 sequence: CASSVEASGRVQYF. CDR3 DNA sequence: TGTGCCAGCAGCGTAGAAGCTAGCGGGAGGGTCCAGTACTTC.

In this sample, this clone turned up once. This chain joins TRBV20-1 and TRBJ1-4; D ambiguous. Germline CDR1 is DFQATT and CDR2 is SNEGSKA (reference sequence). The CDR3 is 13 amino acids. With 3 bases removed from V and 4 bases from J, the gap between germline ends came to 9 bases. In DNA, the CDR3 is TGCAGTGCTAGTCGGTTGATTAATGAAAAACTGTTTTTT. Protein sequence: CSASRLINEKLFF.

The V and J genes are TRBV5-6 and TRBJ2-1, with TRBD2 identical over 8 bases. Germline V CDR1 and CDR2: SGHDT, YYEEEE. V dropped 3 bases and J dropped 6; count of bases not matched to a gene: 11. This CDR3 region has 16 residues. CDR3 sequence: CASSSQAGTSGNEQFF. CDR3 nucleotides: TGTGCCAGCAGCTCCCAGGCCGGGACTAGTGGCAATGAGCAGTTCTTC. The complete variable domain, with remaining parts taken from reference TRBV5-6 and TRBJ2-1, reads DAGVTQSPTHLIKTRGQQVTLRCSPKSGHDTVSWYQQALGQGPQFIFQYYEEEERQRGNFPDRFSGHQFPNYSSELNVNALLLGDSALYLCASSSQAGTSGNEQFFGPGTRLTVL.

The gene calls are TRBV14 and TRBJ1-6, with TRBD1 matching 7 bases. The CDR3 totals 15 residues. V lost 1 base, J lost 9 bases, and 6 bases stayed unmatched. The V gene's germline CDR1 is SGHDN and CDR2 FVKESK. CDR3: CASSQAGQYSSPLHF. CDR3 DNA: TGTGCCAGCAGCCAAGCGGGACAGTACTCTTCACCCCTCCACTTT.

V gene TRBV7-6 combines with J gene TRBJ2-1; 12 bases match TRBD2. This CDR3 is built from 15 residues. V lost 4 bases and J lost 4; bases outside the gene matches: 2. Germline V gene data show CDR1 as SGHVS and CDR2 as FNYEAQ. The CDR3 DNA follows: TGTGCCAGCAGCTCAGGACTAGCGGGGTACAATGAGCAGTTCTTC. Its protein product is CASSSGLAGYNEQFF.

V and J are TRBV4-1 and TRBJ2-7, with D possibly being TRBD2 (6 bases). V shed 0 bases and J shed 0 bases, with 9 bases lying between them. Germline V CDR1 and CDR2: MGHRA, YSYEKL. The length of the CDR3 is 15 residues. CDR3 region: CASSQDQRVSYEQYF. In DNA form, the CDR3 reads TGCGCCAGCAGCCAAGATCAGCGGGTCTCCTACGAGCAGTACTTC.

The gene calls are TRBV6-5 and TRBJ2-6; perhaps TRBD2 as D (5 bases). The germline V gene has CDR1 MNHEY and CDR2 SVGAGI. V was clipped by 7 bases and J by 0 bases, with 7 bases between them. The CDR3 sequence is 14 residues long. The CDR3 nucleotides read TGTGCCAGCAAGGAGGACTCTGGGGCCAACGTCCTGACTTTC. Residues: CASKEDSGANVLTF.

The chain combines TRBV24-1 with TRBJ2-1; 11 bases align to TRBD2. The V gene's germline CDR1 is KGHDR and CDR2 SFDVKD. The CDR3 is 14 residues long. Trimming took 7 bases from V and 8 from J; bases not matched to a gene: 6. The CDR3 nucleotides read TGTGCCACCAGAGCTAGCGGGAGGTTGGATGAGCAGTTCTTC. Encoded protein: CATRASGRLDEQFF.

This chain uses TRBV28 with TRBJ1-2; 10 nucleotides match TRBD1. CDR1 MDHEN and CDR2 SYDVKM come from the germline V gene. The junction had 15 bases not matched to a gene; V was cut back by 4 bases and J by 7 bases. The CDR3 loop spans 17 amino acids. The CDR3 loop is CASSWGFRTGGAGGYTF. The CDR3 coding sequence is TGTGCCAGCAGTTGGGGTTTTAGGACAGGGGGGGCCGGTGGCTACACCTTC.

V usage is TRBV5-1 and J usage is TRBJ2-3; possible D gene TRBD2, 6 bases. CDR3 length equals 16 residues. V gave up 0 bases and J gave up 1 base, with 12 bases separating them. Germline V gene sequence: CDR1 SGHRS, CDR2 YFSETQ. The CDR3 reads CASSLVGSQGTDTQYF. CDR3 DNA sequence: TGCGCCAGCAGCTTGGTCGGGAGCCAAGGCACAGATACGCAGTATTTT.

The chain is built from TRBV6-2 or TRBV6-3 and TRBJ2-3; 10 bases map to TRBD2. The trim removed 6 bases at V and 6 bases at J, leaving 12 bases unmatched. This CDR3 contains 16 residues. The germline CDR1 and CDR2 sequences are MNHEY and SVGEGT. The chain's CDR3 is CASSDRASGRPDTQYF. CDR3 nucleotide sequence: TGTGCCAGCAGCGACCGGGCTAGCGGGAGACCGGATACGCAGTATTTT.

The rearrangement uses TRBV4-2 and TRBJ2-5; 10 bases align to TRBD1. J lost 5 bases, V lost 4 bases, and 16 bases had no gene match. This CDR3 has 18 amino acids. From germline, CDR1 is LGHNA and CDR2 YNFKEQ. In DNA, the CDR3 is TGTGCCAGCAGCCGAACCTCCGGGACAGGGGTCCCACGGGAGACCCAGTACTTC. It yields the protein CASSRTSGTGVPRETQYF.